The 13 T cell receptor beta chains reported below all come from one sample, sequenced in a study of shared clonotypes between healthy human individuals. The protocol was immunoSEQ multiplex PCR, while the TCRdb copy is restricted to in-frame clones and leaves out a portion. Of about a million clones in the sample, 77% are singletons; the top ten hold roughly 0.82%. Sequencing used memory CD4+ T cells from PBMCs. As for subset: CD45RA-negative fraction. The receptors shown here come from a young man in good health. Some clones in this sample may be carry-over from other donors' samples.

The chain carries TRBV10-2 and TRBJ1-2, with no clear D. V was shortened by 0 bases and J by 4 bases, with 6 bases between the two germline ends. The CDR3 covers 13 residues. The germline V gene encodes CDR1 WSHSY and CDR2 SAAADI. The CDR3 nucleotides are TGCGCCAGCAGTGAGTCTGGGGTCTATGGCTACACCTTC. This gives the protein CASSESGVYGYTF.

This clone was detected many times. V is TRBV6-1 and J is TRBJ2-7; TRBD1 aligns across 7 bases. The CDR3 is made up of 15 amino acids. Germline V CDR1 and CDR2: MNHNS, SASEGT. Trimming took 4 bases from V and 6 from J; bases not matched to a gene: 12. The CDR3 loop is CASSVDRTLLGEQYF. In DNA form, the CDR3 reads TGTGCCAGCAGTGTGGACAGGACCCTTTTGGGCGAGCAGTACTTC.

Remarks on this clone: This same CDR3 is encoded by further DNA sequences in the sample. The chain carries TRBV6-1 and TRBJ2-2; D may be TRBD1 or TRBD2 (5 bases each). The CDR3 is 13 amino acids. Looked up from germline, CDR1 is MNHNS and CDR2 is SASEGT. Trimming pared 6 bases from V and 1 base from J, leaving 6 bases between. CDR3 residues: CASRGRNTGELFF. The CDR3 DNA reads as TGTGCCAGCAGGGGACGGAACACCGGGGAGCTGTTTTTT.

This clone was detected only once. The chain has TRBV11-2 and TRBJ2-5; the D is unclear. Trimming took 5 bases from V and 8 from J, leaving 12 bases between them. Looked up from germline, CDR1 is SGHAT and CDR2 is FQNNGV. The CDR3 is 12 amino acids. This chain's CDR3 is CASSPPALTQYF. The CDR3 DNA reads TGTGCCAGCAGCCCCCCGGCCCTAACCCAGTACTTC.

This chain uses TRBV7-3 with TRBJ2-6; D is undetermined. Germline V gives CDR1 SGHTA, CDR2 FQGTGA. Trimming took off 4 bases at V and 4 bases at J, with 8 bases between the two ends. This CDR3 region has 14 residues. This CDR3 reads CASSSNLGANVLTF. CDR3 sequence (DNA): TGTGCCAGCAGCTCTAACTTGGGGGCCAACGTCCTGACTTTC.

The genes are TRBV7-8 and TRBJ2-2; D may be TRBD2 (5 bases). There are 14 residues in the CDR3. V lost 3 bases to trimming and J lost 3 bases, with 8 bases between them. Germline CDR1 reads SGHVS; CDR2 reads FQNEAQ. CDR3 coding DNA: TGTGCCAGCAGCTTTGGACTTGACACCGGGGAGCTGTTTTTT. Encoded protein: CASSFGLDTGELFF.

This clone came up a few times. The genes are TRBV5-1 and TRBJ2-5; no reliable D call. The germline V and J ends were trimmed by 5 bases and 2 bases, with 13 bases remaining between them. This CDR3 region has 14 residues. Germline V CDR1 and CDR2: SGHRS, YFSETQ. CDR3 protein: CASSGSVQQETQYF. CDR3 in DNA: TGCGCCAGCAGTGGGTCCGTACAGCAAGAGACCCAGTACTTC.

This clone was found once. The chain joins TRBV7-9 to TRBJ2-2, with D uncertain. Deletions cut 0 bases from V and 7 bases from J, with 9 bases between. The CDR3 extends over 14 amino acids. In germline, CDR1 is SEHNR, CDR2 FQNEAQ (reference sequence). CDR3 nucleotide sequence: TGTGCCAGCAGCTTAGCTGGGTCCGACGGGGAGCTGTTTTTT. It yields the protein CASSLAGSDGELFF.

This clone showed up many times. CDR3 DNA sequence: TGCAGCGTCATCACTAGGACAGGGAACTATGGCTACACCTTC. As protein: CSVITRTGNYGYTF. The rearrangement links TRBV29-1 to TRBJ1-2; 8 positions match TRBD1. Trimming at V came to 6 bases and at J to 2 bases, leaving 8 bases not matched to a gene. The CDR3 has 14 residues. Germline CDR1 is SQVTM and CDR2 is ANQGSEA.

Worth noting for this clone: Sequence at one end of the junction differs from germline and may be a read error. The chain recombines TRBV28 with TRBJ1-5, with 7 bases matching TRBD1. The CDR3 loop spans 15 amino acids. Germline V lookup: CDR1 MDHEN, CDR2 SYDVKM. The CDR3 coding sequence is TGTGCCAGCGGTTTAACAGGACAGGCCGATCAGCCCCAGCATTTT. Translation: CASGLTGQADQPQHF.

J is TRBJ1-2 and V is TRBV27; D gene unclear. CDR1 and CDR2 from the germline V gene are MNHEY and SMNVEV (reference sequence). The CDR3 loop spans 14 amino acids. V lost 3 bases and J 3 bases, leaving 11 bases between the germline ends. The DNA of the CDR3 is TGTGCCAGCAGTTTTAGTATCGGGCACTATGGCTACACCTTC. This sequence encodes CASSFSIGHYGYTF.

The chain is built from TRBV5-8 and TRBJ2-1; tentatively, D is TRBD2 (7 bases). The CDR3 loop spans 16 amino acids. Germline CDR1 and CDR2: SGHTS and YDEGEE. Between the trimmed V and J ends, which lost 4 bases and 5 bases, there was a span of 19 bases. The CDR3 protein is CASSRGAGVHNNEQFF. The DNA for the CDR3 is TGTGCCAGCAGCCGGGGGGCCGGGGTTCACAACAATGAGCAGTTCTTC. Full variable domain (missing parts from reference TRBV5-8 and TRBJ2-1): EAGVTQSPTHLIKTRGQQATLRCSPISGHTSVYWYQQALGLGLQFLLWYDEGEERNRGNFPPRFSGRQFPNYSSELNVNALELEDSALYLCASSRGAGVHNNEQFFGPGTRLTVL.

This chain links TRBV18 with TRBJ2-5, with 12 bases fitting TRBD1. The CDR3 totals 17 residues. The junction had 10 bases not matched to a gene; V was cut back by 3 bases and J by 5 bases. CDR1 is KGHSH, CDR2 LQKENI, per germline. DNA for the CDR3: TGTGCCAGCTCACCCCAGTATGGGACAGGGGGCAGGGAGACCCAGTACTTC. Amino acid sequence: CASSPQYGTGGRETQYF. Full variable domain (missing parts from reference TRBV18 and TRBJ2-5): NAGVMQNPRHLVRRRGQEARLRCSPMKGHSHVYWYRQLPEEGLKFMVYLQKENIIDESGMPKERFSAEFPKEGPSILRIQQVVRGDSAAYFCASSPQYGTGGRETQYFGPGTRLLVL.